This TCR beta chain emerged from a study of CD8+CD57+ T cells in acquired aplastic anemia. For the study at large: Across the sorted CD4+ and CD8+ cells, DNA amounts averaged about 3 ug.

This clonotype has at least ten counts. The antigen is not known. CDR1 and CDR2 (germline): SNHLY, FYNNEI. CDR3 length: 16 residues. Trimming took 2 bases from V and 0 from J, leaving 11 bases between them. Study conclusions and caveats: No significant difference in CD8+ Simpson's diversity was found between patients and controls.

Profiling of TCR beta VDJ combinations and CDR3 sequences used genomic DNA as template. TCRdb redid the calling of the reads with MiXCR, one entry per CDR3 protein. Here the sample spans about 150,000 distinct CDR3 sequences, about 40% being singletons. Sequencing input: sorted CD4+, CD8+, or CD8+CD57+ T cells (not recorded which) from PBMCs. The clonotype comes from a human donor in good health, serving as a control. The chain has TRBV2 and TRBJ2-1; no clear D gene. CDR3 in DNA: TGTGCCAGCAGTGAAAACGCAGCAAGCTCCTACAATGAGCAGTTCTTC. This sequence encodes CASSENAASSYNEQFF.